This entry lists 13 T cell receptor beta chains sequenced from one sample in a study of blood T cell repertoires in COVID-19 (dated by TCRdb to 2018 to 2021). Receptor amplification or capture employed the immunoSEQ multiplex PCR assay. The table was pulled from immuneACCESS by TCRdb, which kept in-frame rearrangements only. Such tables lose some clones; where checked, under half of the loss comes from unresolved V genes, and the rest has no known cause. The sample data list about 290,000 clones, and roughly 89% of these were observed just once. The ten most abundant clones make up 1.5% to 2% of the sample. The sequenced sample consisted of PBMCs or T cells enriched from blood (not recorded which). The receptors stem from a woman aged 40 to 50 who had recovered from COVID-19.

CDR3 loop: CASSLGGFSGANVLTF. CDR3 sequence (DNA): TGCGCCAGCAGCTTGGGCGGTTTCTCTGGGGCCAACGTCCTGACTTTC. The rearrangement uses TRBV5-1 and TRBJ2-6; no reliable D call. Germline V lookup: CDR1 SGHRS, CDR2 YFSETQ. Trimming took off 0 bases at V and 0 bases at J, with 7 bases between the two ends. This CDR3 spans 16 amino acids.

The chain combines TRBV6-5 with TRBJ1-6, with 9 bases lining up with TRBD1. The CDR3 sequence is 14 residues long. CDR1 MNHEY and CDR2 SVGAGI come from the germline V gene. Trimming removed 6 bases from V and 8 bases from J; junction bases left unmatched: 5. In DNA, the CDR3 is TGTGCCAGCAGGGGACAGGGCCGATATTCACCCCTCCACTTT. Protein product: CASRGQGRYSPLHF.

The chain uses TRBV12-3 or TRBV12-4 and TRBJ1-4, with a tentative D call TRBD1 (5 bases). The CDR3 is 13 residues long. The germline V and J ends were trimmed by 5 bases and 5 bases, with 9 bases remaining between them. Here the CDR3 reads CASSRGSNEKLFF. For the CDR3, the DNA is TGTGCCAGCAGTAGGGGTTCGAATGAAAAACTGTTTTTT.

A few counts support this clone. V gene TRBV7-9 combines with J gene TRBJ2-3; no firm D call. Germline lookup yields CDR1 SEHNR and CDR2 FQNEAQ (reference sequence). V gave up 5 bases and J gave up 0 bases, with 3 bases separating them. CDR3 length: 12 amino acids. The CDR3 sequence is CASSRSTDTQYF. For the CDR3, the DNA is TGTGCCAGCAGCCGGAGCACAGATACGCAGTATTTT. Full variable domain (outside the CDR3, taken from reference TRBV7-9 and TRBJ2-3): DTGVSQNPRHKITKRGQNVTFRCDPISEHNRLYWYRQTLGQGPEFLTYFQNEAQLEKSRLLSDRFSAERPKGSFSTLEIQRTEQGDSAMYLCASSRSTDTQYFGPGTRLTVL.

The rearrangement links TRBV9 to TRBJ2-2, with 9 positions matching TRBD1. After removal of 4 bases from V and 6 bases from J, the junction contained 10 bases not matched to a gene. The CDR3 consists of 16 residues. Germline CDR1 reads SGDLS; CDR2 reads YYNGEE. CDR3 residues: CASSTRDREGPGELFF. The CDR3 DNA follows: TGTGCCAGCAGCACCCGGGACAGGGAGGGGCCCGGGGAGCTGTTTTTT. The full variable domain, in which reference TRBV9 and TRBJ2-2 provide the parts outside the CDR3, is DSGVTQTPKHLITATGQRVTLRCSPRSGDLSVYWYQQSLDQGLQFLIQYYNGEERAKGNILERFSAQQFPDLHSELNLSSLELGDSALYFCASSTRDREGPGELFFGEGSRLTVL.

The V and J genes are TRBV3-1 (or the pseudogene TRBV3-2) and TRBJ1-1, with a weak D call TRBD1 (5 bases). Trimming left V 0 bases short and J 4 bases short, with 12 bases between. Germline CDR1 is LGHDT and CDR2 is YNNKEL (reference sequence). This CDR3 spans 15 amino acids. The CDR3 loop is CASSQDRGVGTEAFF. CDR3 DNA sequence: TGTGCCAGCAGCCAAGACCGGGGGGTCGGCACTGAAGCTTTCTTT.

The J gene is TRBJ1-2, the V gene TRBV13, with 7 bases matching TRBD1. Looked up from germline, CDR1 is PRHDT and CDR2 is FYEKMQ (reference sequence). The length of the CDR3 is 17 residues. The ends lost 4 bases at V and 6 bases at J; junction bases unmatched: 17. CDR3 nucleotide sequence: TGTGCCAGCAGCTCGCCAGCCGCCAGGGACAGATTAAATGGCTACACCTTC. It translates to CASSSPAARDRLNGYTF.

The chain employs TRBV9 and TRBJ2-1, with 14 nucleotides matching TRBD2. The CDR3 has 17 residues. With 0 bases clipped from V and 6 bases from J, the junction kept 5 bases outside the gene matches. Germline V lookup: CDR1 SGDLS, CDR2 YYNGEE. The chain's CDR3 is CASSVVPGTSGGNEQFF. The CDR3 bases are TGTGCCAGCAGCGTAGTCCCCGGGACTAGCGGGGGCAATGAGCAGTTCTTC.

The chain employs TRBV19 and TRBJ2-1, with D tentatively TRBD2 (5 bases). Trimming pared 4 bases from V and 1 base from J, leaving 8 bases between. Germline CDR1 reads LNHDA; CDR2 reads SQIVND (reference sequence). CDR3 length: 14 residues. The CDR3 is CASSTRTSYNEQFF. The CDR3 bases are TGTGCCAGTAGTACTCGGACTTCCTACAATGAGCAGTTCTTC.

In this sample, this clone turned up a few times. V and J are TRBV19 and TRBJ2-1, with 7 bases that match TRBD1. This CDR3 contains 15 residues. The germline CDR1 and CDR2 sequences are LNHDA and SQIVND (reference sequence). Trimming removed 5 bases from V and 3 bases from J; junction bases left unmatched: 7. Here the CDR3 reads CASSDSTGFYNEQFF. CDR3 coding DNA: TGTGCCAGTAGTGACTCGACAGGGTTCTACAATGAGCAGTTCTTC.

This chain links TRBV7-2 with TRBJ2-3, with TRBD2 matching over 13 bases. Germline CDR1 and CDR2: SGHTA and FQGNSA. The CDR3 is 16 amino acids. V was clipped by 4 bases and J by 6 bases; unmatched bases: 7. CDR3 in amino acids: CASSYQGLAGTDTQYF. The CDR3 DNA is TGTGCCAGCAGCTACCAGGGACTAGCGGGGACCGATACGCAGTATTTT.

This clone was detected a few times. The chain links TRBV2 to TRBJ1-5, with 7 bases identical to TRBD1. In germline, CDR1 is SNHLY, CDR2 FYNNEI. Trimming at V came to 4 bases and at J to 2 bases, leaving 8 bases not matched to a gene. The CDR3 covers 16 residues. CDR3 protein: CASSVRGIRGNQPQHF. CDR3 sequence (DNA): TGTGCCAGCAGTGTCAGGGGGATTAGAGGCAATCAGCCCCAGCATTTT.

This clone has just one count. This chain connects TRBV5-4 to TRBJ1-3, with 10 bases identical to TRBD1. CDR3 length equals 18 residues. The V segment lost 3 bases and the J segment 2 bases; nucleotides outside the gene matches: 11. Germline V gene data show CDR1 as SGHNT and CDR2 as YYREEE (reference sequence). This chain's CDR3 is CASSSKTGGALTGNTIYF. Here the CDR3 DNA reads TGTGCCAGCAGCTCCAAGACAGGGGGCGCGTTGACTGGAAACACCATATATTTT.